Listed below are T cell receptor beta chains from one sample, sequenced in a study of T-cell memory formation after mild COVID-19. TCRdb redid the calling of the 5' RACE reads with MiXCR, one entry per CDR3 protein. The sample contains roughly 400,000 distinct CDR3 sequences, about a sixth of which appear only once. The material sequenced was PBMCs or a T cell subset sorted from them (not recorded which). These receptor sequences come from a man younger than 35 who had mild COVID-19 (a few samples of this study predate the infection). Cell type and time point are not known. Each CDR3 is given with its conserved first and last residue. Each record gives: J gene, clone size, V gene, CDR3 protein. For some rows the clone size is stated as once, few or many, or as a class when expanded; others skip it.

TRBJ2-3,few,TRBV6-5,CASSPSLTGGADTQYF
TRBJ1-1,many,TRBV29-1,CSAGQGVATEAFF
TRBJ2-3,few,TRBV15,CATSRDPPRGLHTDTQYF
TRBJ1-6,-,TRBV5-1,CASSLEDRGGSPLHF
TRBJ2-3,few,TRBV4-1,CASSHPGGGLDTQYF
TRBJ1-1,few,TRBV25-1,CASTSTRGENTEAFF
TRBJ1-3,few,TRBV7-8,CASSLVDGQNKYTIYF
TRBJ2-1,-,TRBV15,CATSGGAGVAYNEQFF
TRBJ2-6,-,TRBV7-6,CASSWGQILSSGANVLTF
TRBJ1-4,few,TRBV7-9,CASSLAGGAGKLFF
TRBJ2-4,few,TRBV7-9,CASSLGRESAKNIQYF
TRBJ2-7,-,TRBV7-2,CASSLEQIYEQYF
TRBJ2-1,-,TRBV19,CASRRRDSLNEQFF
TRBJ2-7,few,TRBV4-2,CASSQVPGGGYEQYF
TRBJ1-5,-,TRBV2,CASTGPNQPQHF
TRBJ2-3,few,TRBV5-1,CASSGTYTDTQYF
TRBJ1-1,few,TRBV5-8,CASSLDLGGASKAFF
TRBJ1-6,many,TRBV20-1,CSARDPLAISPLHF
TRBJ2-3,many,TRBV7-6,CASSLAGRTDTQYF
TRBJ2-1,-,TRBV12-3/TRBV12-4,CASSLLAGEVVKFF
TRBJ1-2,-,TRBV4-2,CASSQVADSSSNYGYTF
TRBJ2-1,few,TRBV4-2,CASSQDWGYEQFF
TRBJ2-5,few,TRBV3-1,CASSQGTSGYQETQYF
TRBJ2-2,many,TRBV2,CASLSSGLTGELFF
TRBJ2-1,once,TRBV2,CASSEGDYYGEQFF
TRBJ2-3,few,TRBV5-6,CASSFRGTFEDTQYF
TRBJ2-5,-,TRBV6-5,CASSYSKPGPTSETQYF
TRBJ1-1,-,TRBV20-1,CSARDPRRNTEAFF
TRBJ1-2,many,TRBV5-1,CASSLVQSNYGYTF
TRBJ2-1,-,TRBV18,CASSPSTSGGNEQFF
TRBJ2-3,few,TRBV4-3,CASSQGFLDTQYF
TRBJ1-2,many,TRBV7-2,CASSRAGGGYTF
TRBJ1-4,-,TRBV5-1,CATRQGANEKLFF